These T cell receptor beta chains were read from a single sample in a study of vaccination and CD4 T cells after COVID-19. Their cognate antigens are unknown. TCRdb itself ran the PCR reads through MiXCR, one entry per CDR3 protein. The sample yields around 18,000 distinct CDR3 sequences, roughly half seen once. Sample: CD4+ T cells from blood, cultured in vitro, taken about 7 months after SARS-CoV-2 vaccination. These receptors originate from a human donor who had recovered from COVID-19. CDR3s include the opening cysteine and the closing phenylalanine or tryptophan. D genes are given only for firm matches. The size of a clone is reported for some rows only, either as once, few or many, or as a class for expanded clones.

V: TRBV7-8
size: -
J: TRBJ2-3
D: -
DNA: TGTGCCAGCAGCTTGGGGAGGCCCCTCACAGATACGCAGTATTTT
CDR3: CASSLGRPLTDTQYF

V: TRBV28
size: few
J: TRBJ1-2
D: -
DNA: TGTGCCAGCAGTTGGTCCCACTATGGCTACACCTTC
CDR3: CASSWSHYGYTF

V: TRBV6-1
size: -
J: TRBJ2-7
D: -
DNA: TGTGCCAGCAGCCATAAGGCCGCGGGACCCCCCATGGGGCAGTACTTC
CDR3: CASSHKAAGPPMGQYF

V: TRBV6-2/TRBV6-3
size: -
J: TRBJ1-5
D: -
DNA: TGTGCCAGCAGTTATGTAAACAATCAGCCCCAGCATTTT
CDR3: CASSYVNNQPQHF

V: TRBV6-1
size: medium-sized
J: TRBJ1-1
D: TRBD1
DNA: TGTGCCAGCAGTGAAACAGGGGTTGGGACTGAAGCTTTCTTT
CDR3: CASSETGVGTEAFF

V: TRBV4-3
size: -
J: TRBJ1-5
D: -
DNA: TGCGCCAGCAGCCATCTACGATGGAACAGCCGGCTTAGCAATCAGCCCCAGCATTTT
CDR3: CASSHLRWNSRLSNQPQHF

V: TRBV11-3
size: -
J: TRBJ2-2
D: TRBD1
DNA: TGTGCCAGCAGCCCACGACAGGGGTGGACCGGGGAGCTGTTTTTT
CDR3: CASSPRQGWTGELFF

V: TRBV6-1
size: -
J: TRBJ2-1
D: -
DNA: TGTGCCAGCAGTAGTGTCCGCTCCTACAATGAGCAGTTCTTC
CDR3: CASSSVRSYNEQFF

V: TRBV6-4
size: -
J: TRBJ1-4
D: -
DNA: TGTGCCAGCAGTGATCATGAAAAACTGTTTTTT
CDR3: CASSDHEKLFF

V: TRBV19
size: -
J: TRBJ2-7
D: -
DNA: TGTGCCAGTAGTACCCTACAGGGAGCCACCCTCTACGAGCAGTACTTC
CDR3: CASSTLQGATLYEQYF

V: TRBV7-3
size: -
J: TRBJ2-7
D: -
DNA: TGTGCCAGCAGCTTATTCGGGACGGACCGAAAGTACTTC
CDR3: CASSLFGTDRKYF

V: TRBV7-2
size: -
J: TRBJ1-2
D: -
DNA: TGTGCCAGCAGCTCCCAACCGGGACCTAACTATGGCTACACCTTC
CDR3: CASSSQPGPNYGYTF

V: TRBV11-3
size: -
J: TRBJ2-3
D: -
DNA: TGTGCCAGCAGCTCGCAAGGGGTAGATACGCAGTATTTT
CDR3: CASSSQGVDTQYF

V: TRBV20-1
size: -
J: TRBJ2-7
D: TRBD2
DNA: TGCAGTGCTAGAACTAGCGGGGGGTCGTTCTACGAGCAGTACTTC
CDR3: CSARTSGGSFYEQYF

V: TRBV7-8
size: -
J: TRBJ1-1
D: -
DNA: TGTGCCAGCAGCCGCGGGACATCGAACACTGAAGCTTTCTTT
CDR3: CASSRGTSNTEAFF

V: TRBV20-1
size: -
J: TRBJ2-3
D: TRBD2
DNA: TGCAGTGCTAGCTCCCGCGGGGGGGGACCTTCTAGCACAGATACGCAGTATTTT
CDR3: CSASSRGGGPSSTDTQYF

V: TRBV27
size: -
J: TRBJ2-2
D: -
DNA: TGTGCCAGCAGTTTTAACCCGACAAACACCGGGGAGCTGTTTTTT
CDR3: CASSFNPTNTGELFF

V: TRBV6-2/TRBV6-3
size: -
J: TRBJ2-1
D: -
DNA: TGTGCCAGCAGCCGACCCGGGACGTATGAGCAGTTCTTC
CDR3: CASSRPGTYEQFF

V: TRBV11-3
size: -
J: TRBJ2-5
D: -
DNA: TGTGCCAGCAGCCGGGATGGCAGGGCGGAGACCCAGTACTTC
CDR3: CASSRDGRAETQYF

V: TRBV19
size: -
J: TRBJ2-1
D: -
DNA: TGTGCCAGTAGTATAGGCAGGGTGGGGGTCAATGAGCAGTTCTTC
CDR3: CASSIGRVGVNEQFF

V: TRBV20-1
size: -
J: TRBJ1-1
D: TRBD1
DNA: TGCAGTGCTAAGGGACAGGGGGTAAAATGGAACACTGAAGCTTTCTTT
CDR3: CSAKGQGVKWNTEAFF

V: TRBV27
size: -
J: TRBJ2-1
D: -
DNA: TGTGCCAGCAGTCTCCGGCTAGCCGGTTCCTACAATGAGCAGTTCTTC
CDR3: CASSLRLAGSYNEQFF